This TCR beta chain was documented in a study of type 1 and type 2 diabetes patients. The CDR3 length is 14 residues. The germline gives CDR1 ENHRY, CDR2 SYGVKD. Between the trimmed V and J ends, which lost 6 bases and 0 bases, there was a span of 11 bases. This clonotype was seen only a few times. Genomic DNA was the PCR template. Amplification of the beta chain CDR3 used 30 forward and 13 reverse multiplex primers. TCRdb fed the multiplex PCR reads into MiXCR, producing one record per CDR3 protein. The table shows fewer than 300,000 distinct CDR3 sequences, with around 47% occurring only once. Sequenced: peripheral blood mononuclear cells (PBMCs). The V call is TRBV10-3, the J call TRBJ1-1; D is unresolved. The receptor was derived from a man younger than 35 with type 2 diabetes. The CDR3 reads CAISLSGMNTEAFF. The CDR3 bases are TGTGCCATCAGCCTTAGTGGGATGAACACTGAAGCTTTCTTT.